This passage covers 19 T cell receptor beta chains from one sample sequenced in a study of OX40 agonist ivuxolimab in advanced cancers. Sequencing was performed with immunoSEQ multiplex PCR; in TCRdb, only in-frame clones are kept and a portion is missing. The sample lists under 80,000 clones, about 85% occurring once. This material consisted of CD4+ or CD8+ T cells sorted from blood, taken in a trial of the OX40 agonist ivuxolimab. The receptors come from an adult with an advanced solid tumor such as melanoma, head and neck, liver or kidney cancer.

The CDR3 sequence is CASSETFLGGAGQETQYF. The CDR3 region has the DNA TGTGCCAGCAGCGAGACCTTCCTTGGGGGGGCGGGCCAAGAGACCCAGTACTTC. The chain has TRBV9 and TRBJ2-5, with a weak D call TRBD2 (7 bases). The germline V and J ends were trimmed by 3 bases and 1 base, with 22 bases remaining between them. From germline, CDR1 is SGDLS and CDR2 YYNGEE. The CDR3 loop spans 18 amino acids. The complete variable domain, with remaining parts taken from reference TRBV9 and TRBJ2-5, reads DSGVTQTPKHLITATGQRVTLRCSPRSGDLSVYWYQQSLDQGLQFLIQYYNGEERAKGNILERFSAQQFPDLHSELNLSSLELGDSALYFCASSETFLGGAGQETQYFGPGTRLLVL.

The V gene is TRBV5-1, the J gene TRBJ2-5, with D uncertain. Matching the DNA end better, TRBJ2-7 makes the J call doubtful. The germline CDR1 and CDR2 sequences are SGHRS and YFSETQ. The CDR3 covers 14 residues. CDR3 sequence: CASSLPQDGYEQYF. The CDR3 DNA reads TGCGCCAGCAGCTTACCACAAGACGGGTACGAGCAGTACTTC.

The J gene is TRBJ2-1, the V gene TRBV18, with 11 positions matching TRBD2. The CDR3 length is 15 residues. CDR1 is KGHSH and CDR2 is LQKENI in the germline V gene. V was pared by 3 bases and J by 4 bases, with 2 bases of the junction left unmatched. CDR3 protein: CASSPLAGGYNEQFF. The CDR3 DNA reads TGTGCCAGCTCACCCCTAGCGGGGGGTTACAATGAGCAGTTCTTC.

This chain connects TRBV6-6 to TRBJ2-7, with 8 bases that match TRBD1. J was trimmed by 5 bases and V by 7 bases; bases with no gene match: 7. The CDR3 loop spans 13 amino acids. CDR1 and CDR2 (germline): MNHNY, SVGAGI (reference sequence). The DNA of the CDR3 is TGTGCCAGCAACGGACAGGGCGTCGACGAGCAGTACTTC. Protein product: CASNGQGVDEQYF.

The chain recombines TRBV28 with TRBJ1-2, with a possible D match to TRBD1 (5 bases). CDR3 length: 13 amino acids. V was cut by 9 bases and J by 4 bases, with 15 bases left in between. Germline V CDR1 and CDR2: MDHEN, SYDVKM. CDR3 in amino acids: CASKEGQGYGYTF. The CDR3, as DNA: TGTGCCAGTAAGGAAGGTCAGGGCTATGGCTACACCTTC.

The chain recombines TRBV5-6 with TRBJ1-2, with a tentative D call TRBD1 (5 bases). Trimming took off 4 bases at V and 5 bases at J, with 15 bases between the two ends. The CDR3 consists of 14 residues. Germline V gene sequence: CDR1 SGHDT, CDR2 YYEEEE. CDR3 loop: CASSLEGLGYGYTF. Written as DNA, the CDR3 is TGTGCCAGCAGCCTCGAGGGGCTGGGATATGGCTACACCTTC.

V is TRBV29-1 and J is TRBJ2-1; the match to TRBD2 covers 10 bases. The CDR3 contains 13 residues. Germline CDR1 is SQVTM and CDR2 is ANQGSEA. The J segment lost 4 bases and the V segment lost 6 bases, leaving 3 bases of the junction unmatched. This CDR3 is CSVGLAPYNEQFF. CDR3 in DNA: TGCAGCGTGGGACTAGCGCCTTACAATGAGCAGTTCTTC.

This clone was observed once. The rearrangement uses TRBV6-5 and TRBJ1-6, with no clear D. With 0 bases removed from V and 11 bases from J, the gap between germline ends came to 14 bases. Germline V lookup: CDR1 MNHEY, CDR2 SVGAGI. The CDR3 contains 15 residues. The CDR3: CASSYSRSGGAPLHF. CDR3 nucleotides: TGTGCCAGCAGTTACTCTAGAAGCGGTGGCGCACCCCTCCACTTT.

In its sample, this clone was seen once. The V and J genes are TRBV18 and TRBJ2-2; TRBD1 is a possible D gene (6 bases). Germline V lookup: CDR1 KGHSH, CDR2 LQKENI. This CDR3 is 16 amino acids long. V was clipped by 1 base and J by 1 base, with 10 bases between them. This CDR3 reads CASSPRQGKNTGELFF. The CDR3 coding sequence is TGTGCCAGCTCACCACGGCAGGGGAAGAACACCGGGGAGCTGTTTTTT.

This clone showed up just a few times. The chain couples TRBV7-9 to TRBJ1-1; TRBD1 matches 8 bases. The CDR3 extends over 14 amino acids. V was clipped by 5 bases and J by 4 bases; unmatched bases: 6. The germline gives CDR1 SEHNR, CDR2 FQNEAQ (reference sequence). CDR3 DNA sequence: TGTGCCAGCAGCAAGAGACAGGGGCTCACTGAAGCTTTCTTT. Translated: CASSKRQGLTEAFF.

The chain has TRBV5-1 and TRBJ2-1, with 8 bases identical to TRBD2. This CDR3 is 15 amino acids long. Germline CDR1 reads SGHRS; CDR2 reads YFSETQ. Trimming cost V 2 bases and J 6 bases; bases outside gene matches: 7. The CDR3 nucleotides read TGCGCCAGCAGCTTCGGGGGGGCCGGAGTCAATGAGCAGTTCTTC. Protein sequence: CASSFGGAGVNEQFF.

This clone has only a few counts. The V gene is TRBV29-1, the J gene TRBJ2-1; 9 nucleotides align to TRBD2. This CDR3 is 14 amino acids long. The ends lost 6 bases at V and 4 bases at J; junction bases unmatched: 7. From germline, CDR1 is SQVTM and CDR2 ANQGSEA. Here the CDR3 reads CSVLETSGYNEQFF. CDR3 in DNA: TGCAGCGTCCTCGAGACTAGCGGTTACAATGAGCAGTTCTTC.

This clone was observed a few times. The rearrangement joins TRBV30 to TRBJ2-7; TRBD1 matches at 8 bases. Germline CDR1 and CDR2: GTSNPN and SVGIG (reference sequence). V lost 3 bases, J lost 7 bases, and 11 bases stayed unmatched. This CDR3 has 14 residues. In DNA form, the CDR3 reads TGTGCCTGGAGGAGGACAGGGACTTTGGGGGAGCAGTACTTC. Translation: CAWRRTGTLGEQYF.

This rearrangement joins TRBV6-1 to TRBJ1-4; D uncertain. With 3 bases removed from V and 6 bases from J, the gap between germline ends came to 8 bases. The germline CDR1 and CDR2 sequences are MNHNS and SASEGT. This CDR3 contains 13 residues. The CDR3 DNA follows: TGTGCCAGCAGTGATTCTACGGATGAAAAACTGTTTTTT. This gives the protein CASSDSTDEKLFF.

The chain links TRBV6-1 to TRBJ1-2; 9 bases are shared with TRBD1. Germline CDR1 reads MNHNS; CDR2 reads SASEGT. The CDR3 totals 15 residues. After removal of 6 bases from V and 2 bases from J, the junction contained 7 bases not matched to a gene. In DNA, the CDR3 is TGTGCCAGCAGAGCCTACAGGGGGCGCAACTATGGCTACACCTTC. Protein product: CASRAYRGRNYGYTF.

The V call is TRBV5-6, the J call TRBJ2-5, with D tentatively TRBD2 (6 bases). The J call may be wrong; the DNA end is better matched by TRBJ2-7. The CDR3 contains 15 residues. Germline V lookup: CDR1 SGHDT, CDR2 YYEEEE. The CDR3 DNA sequence: TGTGCCAGCAGGGACCGACTAGACCTCAGATACGAGCAGTACTTC. This encodes CASRDRLDLRYEQYF.

This chain links TRBV7-3 with TRBJ2-6; D is perhaps TRBD1 or TRBD2 (5 bases each). Germline V gene data show CDR1 as SGHTA and CDR2 as FQGTGA. V lost 1 base and J lost 2, with 9 bases in between. The CDR3 length is 16 residues. The CDR3 DNA reads as TGTGCCAGCAGCTTAATAGAGGGGCCTGGGGCCAACGTCCTGACTTTC. Encoded protein: CASSLIEGPGANVLTF. Variable domain in full (rest from reference TRBV7-3 and TRBJ2-6): GAGVSQTPSNKVTEKGKYVELRCDPISGHTALYWYRQSLGQGPEFLIYFQGTGAADDSGLPNDRFFAVRPEGSVSTLKIQRTERGDSAVYLCASSLIEGPGANVLTFGAGSRLTVL.

This clone has a handful of counts. The chain uses TRBV4-2 and TRBJ1-1; the D is unclear. Germline-derived CDR1 and CDR2 are LGHNA and YNFKEQ. V lost 0 bases and J lost 8, with 10 bases in between. This CDR3 has 13 amino acids. The CDR3 protein is CASSQEGQYEAFF. CDR3 nucleotides: TGTGCCAGCAGCCAAGAAGGGCAGTACGAAGCTTTCTTT.

The genes are TRBV28 and TRBJ1-2; D remains ambiguous. V was trimmed by 7 bases and J by 3 bases, leaving 15 bases between them. The CDR3 has 14 amino acids. Germline V gene sequence: CDR1 MDHEN, CDR2 SYDVKM. The CDR3 DNA follows: TGTGCCAGCAACTCTCGGGGAGGGCACTATGGCTACACCTTC. This encodes CASNSRGGHYGYTF.